Below are 24 T cell receptor beta chains sequenced from a single sample in a study of human T cells and chemical hapten exposure. As for treatment: therapeutic diphenylcyclopropenone sensitization with weekly scalp DPC. What the library attached to individual cDNA molecules were unique molecular identifiers. A single record per CDR3 protein comes from TCRdb applying MiXCR to the reads. Of 300 or so distinct CDR3 sequences listed, roughly 96% were seen once; the top ten hold approximately 9.5%. The starting material was whole blood, obtained before DPC sensitization or 2, 6, or about 24 weeks after (not recorded which). These TCRs come from an adult with alopecia areata. Some clones in this sample may be carry-over from other donors' samples. This table probably holds off-target reads from a library built for another chain.

This clonotype was counted only a few times. In DNA form, the CDR3 reads TGTGCCTGGGGGGACAGTTCGAACACTGAAGCTTTCTTT. It codes for CAWGDSSNTEAFF. V is TRBV30 and J is TRBJ1-1; 7 bases align to TRBD1. The CDR3 contains 13 residues. Per the germline V gene, CDR1 is GTSNPN and CDR2 is SVGIG (reference sequence). With V trimmed by 5 bases and J by 1 base, 4 bases remained unmatched.

The chain joins TRBV28 to TRBJ2-5; the D is unclear. The CDR3 runs to 12 residues. V lost 3 bases and J lost 7, with 9 bases in between. Germline V gene sequence: CDR1 MDHEN, CDR2 SYDVKM. In DNA form, the CDR3 reads TGTGCCAGCAGTTTCCCGGTAGGGACCCAGTACTTC. This codes for CASSFPVGTQYF.

The rearrangement uses TRBV4-1 and TRBJ1-5; TRBD1 is a possible D gene (6 bases). The CDR3 is made up of 19 amino acids. The V and J ends lost 0 bases and 0 bases respectively, with 18 bases between them. Germline CDR1 reads MGHRA; CDR2 reads YSYEKL. The CDR3 sequence: CASSQEFQGLFTSNQPQHF. CDR3 coding DNA: TGCGCCAGCAGCCAAGAATTCCAGGGGCTGTTCACTAGCAATCAGCCCCAGCATTTT.

V usage is TRBV27 and J usage is TRBJ2-3; weak D call: TRBD2 (5 bases). The CDR3 extends over 16 amino acids. V lost 6 bases, J lost 4 bases, and 20 bases lay in between. From germline, CDR1 is MNHEY and CDR2 SMNVEV (reference sequence). The CDR3 spells CASSPPLGGGADTQYF. The CDR3 DNA follows: TGTGCCAGCAGCCCCCCCCTCGGCGGAGGTGCAGATACGCAGTATTTT.

J is TRBJ1-2 and V is TRBV10-3; TRBD1 matches 9 bases. Germline loops: CDR1 ENHRY, CDR2 SYGVKD. This CDR3 region has 14 residues. V shed 4 bases, J shed 8 bases, and the junction held 8 bases outside the gene matches. The CDR3 reads CAISGGQGRMGYTF. CDR3 in DNA: TGTGCCATCAGTGGAGGACAGGGGCGGATGGGCTACACCTTC.

The rearrangement joins TRBV19 to TRBJ1-1; possibly TRBD1 for D (6 bases). In germline, CDR1 is LNHDA, CDR2 SQIVND (reference sequence). The CDR3 spans 15 residues. V lost 1 base and J 5 bases, leaving 14 bases between the germline ends. The CDR3 loop reads CASSIGRGARTEAFF. CDR3 bases: TGTGCCAGTAGTATAGGGAGGGGGGCGCGTACTGAAGCTTTCTTT.

This chain joins TRBV7-2 and TRBJ1-1, with 10 bases that match TRBD1. The junction had 7 bases not matched to a gene; V was cut back by 0 bases and J by 6 bases. The CDR3 totals 16 residues. Germline assignment: CDR1 SGHTA and CDR2 FQGNSA. CDR3 in DNA: TGTGCCAGCAGCTTAGCAGCTCGACAGGGGGCAGCTGAAGCTTTCTTT. This sequence encodes CASSLAARQGAAEAFF. The full variable domain, with the rest looked up from reference TRBV7-2 and TRBJ1-1, is GAGVSQSPSNKVTEKGKDVELRCDPISGHTALYWYRQSLGQGLEFLIYFQGNSAPDKSGLPSDRFSAERTGGSVSTLTIQRTQQEDSAVYLCASSLAARQGAAEAFFGQGTRLTVV.

This rearrangement joins TRBV11-3 to TRBJ1-1; no definite D call. Trimming took off 4 bases at V and 3 bases at J, with 9 bases between the two ends. The CDR3 is 13 residues long. In germline, CDR1 is SGHNT, CDR2 YENEEA. CDR3 region: CASSSQEDTEAFF. CDR3 coding DNA: TGTGCCAGCAGCTCCCAAGAGGACACTGAAGCTTTCTTT.

CDR3 loop: CASSYSKGRDTVEQFF. The CDR3 DNA is TGTGCCAGCAGTTACTCGAAGGGCAGGGACACCGTTGAACAGTTCTTC. This chain joins TRBV6-8 and TRBJ2-1; TRBD1 might be the D (6 bases). The CDR3 consists of 16 residues. V dropped 0 bases and J dropped 13 bases, with 22 bases sitting between them. Germline V CDR1 and CDR2: MNHGY, SAAAGT.

The chain combines TRBV6-5 with TRBJ1-1; D is undetermined. The CDR3 totals 15 residues. V was trimmed by 4 bases and J by 4 bases, leaving 16 bases between them. The germline CDR1 and CDR2 sequences are MNHEY and SVGAGI. The CDR3 DNA is TGTGCCAGCAGTTCTGGACGGGTAGTGTCCACTGAAGCTTTCTTT. Encoded protein: CASSSGRVVSTEAFF.

The CDR3 region has the DNA TGCAGTGCTAGAGCTCCGACAGGGGACACTGAAGCTTTCTTT. Translating it yields CSARAPTGDTEAFF. The gene calls are TRBV20-1 and TRBJ1-1; TRBD1 agrees at 8 bases. J lost 3 bases, V lost 1 base, and 4 bases had no gene match. Germline values: CDR1 DFQATT, CDR2 SNEGSKA (reference sequence). The CDR3 covers 14 residues.

The chain combines TRBV5-6 with TRBJ1-2; D remains ambiguous. CDR1 is SGHDT and CDR2 is YYEEEE in the germline V gene. The CDR3 consists of 13 residues. With 5 bases removed from V and 0 bases from J, the gap between germline ends came to 8 bases. CDR3: CASRASPNYGYTF. The CDR3 coding sequence is TGTGCCAGCAGGGCGAGCCCTAACTATGGCTACACCTTC.

The chain carries TRBV10-3 and TRBJ1-1, with 7 bases identical to TRBD1. The CDR3 length is 13 residues. V lost 5 bases, J lost 5 bases, and 5 bases stayed unmatched. Looked up from germline, CDR1 is ENHRY and CDR2 is SYGVKD. The DNA of the CDR3 is TGTGCCATCAGTTTTGACAGGGATACTGAAGCTTTCTTT. Its protein is CAISFDRDTEAFF.

This clonotype was seen just once. The chain joins TRBV6-2 or TRBV6-3 to TRBJ2-1; TRBD2 matches at 14 bases. The CDR3 has 16 amino acids. Germline V gives CDR1 MNHEY, CDR2 SVGEGT. The V segment lost 5 bases and the J segment 8 bases; nucleotides outside the gene matches: 8. CDR3 protein: CASSAKGLAGEHEQFF. The CDR3 DNA reads TGTGCCAGCAGTGCCAAGGGACTAGCGGGAGAGCATGAGCAGTTCTTC.

This clonotype appeared a single time. The chain couples TRBV6-2 or TRBV6-3 to TRBJ2-6, with 11 bases identical to TRBD2. Germline trimming cut 4 bases from V and 4 bases from J; bases unmatched to any gene: 6. The V gene's germline CDR1 is MNHEY and CDR2 SVGEGT. This CDR3 region has 17 residues. The CDR3 DNA is TGTGCCAGCAGTTCCCTAGCGGGAGGTGACGGGGCCAACGTCCTGACTTTC. Translating it yields CASSSLAGGDGANVLTF.

This chain connects TRBV4-3 to TRBJ2-5; 12 bases fit TRBD2. After removal of 1 base from V and 0 bases from J, the junction contained 3 bases not matched to a gene. The length of the CDR3 is 17 residues. Germline assignment: CDR1 LGHNA and CDR2 YSLEER. CDR3 sequence: CASSQGTSGTYQETQYF. The CDR3 nucleotides read TGCGCCAGCAGCCAAGGGACTAGCGGGACGTACCAAGAGACCCAGTACTTC.

The chain joins TRBV12-5 to TRBJ2-1; 7 bases align to TRBD2. V trimming: 0 bases; J trimming: 3 bases; junction bases outside the gene matches: 5. This CDR3 region has 16 residues. Germline V CDR1 and CDR2: LGHNT, FRNRAP. In DNA form, the CDR3 reads TGTGCTAGTGGTTTGGTAAGGCTAGCGGTCTACAATGAGCAGTTCTTC. Protein: CASGLVRLAVYNEQFF.

The chain's CDR3 is CASSQGTGNEKLFF. Written as DNA, the CDR3 is TGTGCCAGCAGCCAAGGGACAGGAAATGAAAAACTGTTTTTT. This rearrangement joins TRBV7-2 to TRBJ1-4; 8 bases align to TRBD1. The CDR3 has 14 amino acids. V shed 5 bases, J shed 5 bases, and the junction held 4 bases outside the gene matches. In germline, CDR1 is SGHTA, CDR2 FQGNSA.

The chain is built from TRBV24-1 and TRBJ2-2, with D perhaps matching TRBD1 (6 bases). Germline V gene data show CDR1 as KGHDR and CDR2 as SFDVKD. V lost 3 bases to trimming and J lost 0 bases, with 19 bases between them. The CDR3 is 19 residues long. Here the CDR3 DNA reads TGTGCCACCAGTGATATTCCATGGTCCGGACAGCCGAACACCGGGGAGCTGTTTTTT. It encodes CATSDIPWSGQPNTGELFF.

V usage is TRBV14 and J usage is TRBJ1-1; 7 positions agree with TRBD1. The V and J ends lost 2 bases and 1 base, in that order; junction bases with no gene match: 4. CDR1 and CDR2 (germline): SGHDN, FVKESK. The CDR3 runs to 15 residues. The CDR3 here is CASSQYRTGNTEAFF. The DNA of the CDR3 is TGTGCCAGCAGCCAATATCGGACAGGGAACACTGAAGCTTTCTTT.

The chain employs TRBV27 and TRBJ1-5, with TRBD1 matching over 7 bases. Germline CDR1 is MNHEY and CDR2 is SMNVEV (reference sequence). This CDR3 comprises 14 residues. Trimming at V came to 4 bases and at J to 2 bases, leaving 2 bases not matched to a gene. The CDR3 sequence: CASSWTGGNQPQHF. The CDR3 DNA sequence: TGTGCCAGCAGTTGGACAGGAGGCAATCAGCCCCAGCATTTT.

This chain joins TRBV4-3 and TRBJ1-2; D possibly corresponds to TRBD1 (5 bases). The CDR3 covers 16 residues. V dropped 0 bases and J dropped 8 bases, with 19 bases sitting between them. CDR1 and CDR2 (germline): LGHNA, YSLEER. This CDR3 is CASSQDSDQAGYGYTF. CDR3 bases: TGCGCCAGCAGCCAAGATTCCGACCAGGCAGGGTACGGCTACACCTTC.

This chain joins TRBV20-1 and TRBJ1-5; TRBD1 matches at 11 bases. The CDR3 has 18 amino acids. V shed 0 bases and J 2 bases; nucleotides not matched to a gene: 9. CDR1 is DFQATT, CDR2 SNEGSKA, per germline (reference sequence). The CDR3 is CSARDRRTGGIGNQPQHF. CDR3 sequence (DNA): TGCAGTGCTAGAGATAGGCGGACAGGGGGCATAGGCAATCAGCCCCAGCATTTT.

This clonotype turned up a few times. The genes are TRBV25-1 and TRBJ1-2; unclear D gene. The V gene's germline CDR1 is MGHDK and CDR2 SYGVNS. Trimming left V 3 bases short and J 5 bases short, with 16 bases between. The CDR3 is 15 residues long. In nucleotides, the CDR3 is TGTGCCAGCAGTGACACCTCCTCGGCCTCATATGGCTACACCTTC. It specifies CASSDTSSASYGYTF.